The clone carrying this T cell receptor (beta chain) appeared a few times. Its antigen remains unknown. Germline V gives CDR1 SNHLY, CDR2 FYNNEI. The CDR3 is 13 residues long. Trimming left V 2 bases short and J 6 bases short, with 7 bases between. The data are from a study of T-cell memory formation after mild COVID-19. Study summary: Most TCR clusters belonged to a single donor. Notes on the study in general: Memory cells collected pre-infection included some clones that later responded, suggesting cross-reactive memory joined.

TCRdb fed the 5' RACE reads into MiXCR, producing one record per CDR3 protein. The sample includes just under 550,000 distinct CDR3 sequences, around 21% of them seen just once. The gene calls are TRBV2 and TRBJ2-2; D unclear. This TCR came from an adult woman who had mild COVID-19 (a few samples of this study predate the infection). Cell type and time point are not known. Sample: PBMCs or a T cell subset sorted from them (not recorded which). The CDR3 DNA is TGTGCCAGCAGTGAAAATATCTCCGGGGAGCTGTTTTTT. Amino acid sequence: CASSENISGELFF.